The 2 T cell receptor beta chains below come from one sample, sequenced in a study of T cell responses to AZD1222 COVID-19 vaccine. Method: immunoSEQ multiplex PCR; TCRdb's copy keeps in-frame clones and lacks some. The data hold about 140,000 clones, with approximately 92% observed a single time. Sample: peripheral blood, taken on day 0 of AZD1222 vaccination. The receptors were sampled from an adult in good health.

V usage is TRBV5-1 and J usage is TRBJ2-7; TRBD2 matches 14 bases. Germline values: CDR1 SGHRS, CDR2 YFSETQ. The junction had 9 bases not matched to a gene; V was cut back by 4 bases and J by 0 bases. The CDR3 loop spans 18 amino acids. CDR3 in DNA: TGCGCCAGCAGCCGGGGGACTAGCGGGAGTCGGAGCTCCTACGAGCAGTACTTC. This codes for CASSRGTSGSRSSYEQYF.

V usage is TRBV6-5 and J usage is TRBJ2-2; no firm D call. This CDR3 contains 13 residues. Germline V gives CDR1 MNHEY, CDR2 SVGAGI. The V end lost 2 bases, the J end lost 15 bases, and 16 bases lay between the germline ends. CDR3 in amino acids: CASSYVPVTEVFF. The CDR3 coding sequence is TGTGCCAGCAGTTACGTCCCGGTTACCGAGGTGTTTTTT.